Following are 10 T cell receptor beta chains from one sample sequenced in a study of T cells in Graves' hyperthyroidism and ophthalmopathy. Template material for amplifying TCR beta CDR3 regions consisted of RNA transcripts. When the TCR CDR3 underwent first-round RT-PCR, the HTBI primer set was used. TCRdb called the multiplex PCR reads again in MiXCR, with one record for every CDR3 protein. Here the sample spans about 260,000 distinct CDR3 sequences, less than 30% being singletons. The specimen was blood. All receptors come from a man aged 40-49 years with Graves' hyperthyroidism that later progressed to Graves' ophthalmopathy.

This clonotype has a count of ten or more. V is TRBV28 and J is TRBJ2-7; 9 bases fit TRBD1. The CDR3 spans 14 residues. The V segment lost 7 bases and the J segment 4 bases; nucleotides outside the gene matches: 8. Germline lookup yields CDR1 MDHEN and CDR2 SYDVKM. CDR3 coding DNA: TGTGCCAGCACCTCCTACAGGGGGCCTTACGAGCAGTACTTC. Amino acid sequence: CASTSYRGPYEQYF.

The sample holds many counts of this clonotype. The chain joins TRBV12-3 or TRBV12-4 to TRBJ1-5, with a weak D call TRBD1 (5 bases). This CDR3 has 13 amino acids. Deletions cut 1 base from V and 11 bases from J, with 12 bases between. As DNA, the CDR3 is TGTGCCAGCAGTTTAGAAGGGGTATCAGCCCAGCATTTT. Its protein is CASSLEGVSAQHF.

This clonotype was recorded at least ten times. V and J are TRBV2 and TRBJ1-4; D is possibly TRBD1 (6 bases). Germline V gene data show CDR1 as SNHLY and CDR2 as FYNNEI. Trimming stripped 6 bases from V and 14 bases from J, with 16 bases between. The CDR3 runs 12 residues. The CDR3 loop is CASRQSGQDLFF. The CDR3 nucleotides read TGTGCCAGCAGACAATCGGGACAAGATCTGTTTTTT.

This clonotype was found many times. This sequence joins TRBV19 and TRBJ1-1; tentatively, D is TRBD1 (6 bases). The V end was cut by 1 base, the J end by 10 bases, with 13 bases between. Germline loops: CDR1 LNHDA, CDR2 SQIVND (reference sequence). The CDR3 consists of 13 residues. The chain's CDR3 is CASSIGGHWGAFF. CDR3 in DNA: TGTGCCAGTAGTATAGGGGGACACTGGGGAGCTTTCTTT.

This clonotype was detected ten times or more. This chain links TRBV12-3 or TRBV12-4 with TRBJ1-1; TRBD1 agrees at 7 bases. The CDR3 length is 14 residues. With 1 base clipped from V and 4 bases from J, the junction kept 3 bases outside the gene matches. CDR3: CASSLVGGTTEAFF. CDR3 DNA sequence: TGTGCCAGCAGTTTAGTAGGGGGCACCACTGAAGCTTTCTTT.

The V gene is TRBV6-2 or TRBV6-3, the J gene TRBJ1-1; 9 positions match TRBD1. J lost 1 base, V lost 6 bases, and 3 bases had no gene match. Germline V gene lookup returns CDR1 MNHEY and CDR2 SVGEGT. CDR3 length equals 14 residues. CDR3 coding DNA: TGTGCCAGCAGGGGACAGGGTTCGAACACTGAAGCTTTCTTT. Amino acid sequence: CASRGQGSNTEAFF.

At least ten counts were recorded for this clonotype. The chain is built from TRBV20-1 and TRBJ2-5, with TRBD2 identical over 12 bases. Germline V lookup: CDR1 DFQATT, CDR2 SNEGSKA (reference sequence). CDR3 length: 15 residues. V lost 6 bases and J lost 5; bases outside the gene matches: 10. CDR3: CSATLAGGPGETQYF. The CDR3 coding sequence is TGCAGTGCCACCCTAGCGGGAGGGCCGGGGGAGACCCAGTACTTC.

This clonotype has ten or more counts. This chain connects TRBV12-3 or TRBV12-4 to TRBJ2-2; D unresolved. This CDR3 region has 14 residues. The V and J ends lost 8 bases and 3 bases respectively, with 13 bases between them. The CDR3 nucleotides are TGTGCCAGCCTCGGTCCCGGATACACCGGGGAGCTGTTTTTT. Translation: CASLGPGYTGELFF.

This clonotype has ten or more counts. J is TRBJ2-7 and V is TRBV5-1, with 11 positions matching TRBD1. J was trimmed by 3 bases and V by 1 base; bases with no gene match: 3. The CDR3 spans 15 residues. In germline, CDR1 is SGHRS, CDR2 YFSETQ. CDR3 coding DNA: TGCGCCAGCAGCTTGATTGGGACAGGGGGCTACGAGCAGTACTTC. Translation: CASSLIGTGGYEQYF.

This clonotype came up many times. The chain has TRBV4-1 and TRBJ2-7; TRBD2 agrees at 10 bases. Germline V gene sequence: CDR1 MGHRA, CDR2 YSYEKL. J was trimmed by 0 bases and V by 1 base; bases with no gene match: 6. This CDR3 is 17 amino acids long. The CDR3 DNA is TGCGCCAGCAGCCAAGTTCGGGCTAGCGGGAGCTCCTACGAGCAGTACTTC. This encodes CASSQVRASGSSYEQYF.